This TCR beta chain was captured by sequencing in a study of shared clonotypes between healthy human individuals. Study overall: Per donor, three plates held CD4 naive cells, three held CD4 memory, two held CD8 naive and one held CD8 memory.

CDR3 length: 13 residues. Trimming shortened V by 2 bases and J by 7 bases, and 12 bases separated the two germline ends. CDR1 and CDR2 from the germline V gene are SGHTA and FQGTGA. Sorted-subset replicate PCR reactions were performed with about 200 ng DNA, corresponding to roughly 30,000 T cell genomes. Libraries were prepared by immunoSEQ multiplex PCR; TCRdb keeps only in-frame clonotypes and omits some of them. The profile shows just under 350,000 clones, around 79% of them singletons. Researchers partitioned CD4+ cells into CD45RA+ naive and CD45RA-negative memory subsets. The chain joins TRBV7-3 to TRBJ2-7; D might be TRBD2 (7 bases). The TCR sequence derives from a man in his thirties or forties in good health. The sequencing input was memory CD4+ T cells sorted from blood. The subset denotes: CD45RA-negative fraction. In DNA form, the CDR3 reads TGTGCCAGCAGCTTAGGGACTACAGGGGAGCAGTACTTC. It encodes CASSLGTTGEQYF.